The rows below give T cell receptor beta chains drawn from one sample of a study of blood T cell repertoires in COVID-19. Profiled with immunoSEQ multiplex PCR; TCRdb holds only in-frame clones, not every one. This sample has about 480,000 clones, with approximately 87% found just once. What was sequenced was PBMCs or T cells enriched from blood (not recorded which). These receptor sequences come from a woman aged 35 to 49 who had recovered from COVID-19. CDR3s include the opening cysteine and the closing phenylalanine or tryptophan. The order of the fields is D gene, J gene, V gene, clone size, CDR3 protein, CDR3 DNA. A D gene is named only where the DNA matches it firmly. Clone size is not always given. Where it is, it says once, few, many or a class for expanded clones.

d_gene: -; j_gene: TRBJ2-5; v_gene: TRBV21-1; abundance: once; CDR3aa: CASSSGRGLAETQYF; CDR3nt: TGTGCCAGCAGCAGCGGAAGGGGGCTGGCAGAGACCCAGTACTTC
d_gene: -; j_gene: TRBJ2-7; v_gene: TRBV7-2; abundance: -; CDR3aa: CASSLGQGDEQYF; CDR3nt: TGTGCCAGCAGCTTAGGGCAGGGCGACGAGCAGTACTTC
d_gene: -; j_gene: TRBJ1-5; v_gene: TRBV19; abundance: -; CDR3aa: CASRQRGSNQPQHF; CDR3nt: TGTGCCAGTAGGCAGAGGGGGAGCAATCAGCCCCAGCATTTT
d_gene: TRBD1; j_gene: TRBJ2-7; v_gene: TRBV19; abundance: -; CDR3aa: CASSSRQGGYEQYF; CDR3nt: TGTGCCAGTAGTAGTCGACAGGGGGGGTACGAGCAGTACTTC
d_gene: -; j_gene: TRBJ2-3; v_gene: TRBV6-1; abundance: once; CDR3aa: CASSEAPSPRDTQYF; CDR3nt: TGTGCCAGCAGTGAAGCTCCCAGCCCCAGGGATACGCAGTATTTT
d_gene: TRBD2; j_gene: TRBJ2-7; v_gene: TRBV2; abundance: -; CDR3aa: CASSVERDGPYEQYF; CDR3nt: TGTGCCAGCAGTGTGGAGCGGGACGGTCCCTACGAGCAGTACTTC
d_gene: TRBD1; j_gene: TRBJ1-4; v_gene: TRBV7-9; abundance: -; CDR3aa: CASSPRGTGVANEKLFF; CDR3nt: TGTGCCAGCAGCCCACGGGGGACAGGGGTAGCTAATGAAAAACTGTTTTTT
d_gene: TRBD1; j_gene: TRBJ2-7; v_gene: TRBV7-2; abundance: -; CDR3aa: CASSLTGLDEQYF; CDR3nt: TGTGCCAGCAGTTTGACAGGGTTAGACGAGCAGTACTTC
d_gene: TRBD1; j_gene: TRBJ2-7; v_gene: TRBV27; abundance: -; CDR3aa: CASSSGTGLYEQYF; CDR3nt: TGTGCCAGCAGTTCTGGGACAGGGCTCTACGAGCAGTACTTC
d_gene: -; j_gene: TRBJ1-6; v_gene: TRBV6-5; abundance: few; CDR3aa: CASSSGMSYNSPLHF; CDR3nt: TGTGCCAGCAGTTCCGGGATGTCCTATAATTCACCCCTCCACTTT
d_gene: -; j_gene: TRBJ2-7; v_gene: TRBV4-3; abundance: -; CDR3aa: CASSQETVPGLGEQYF; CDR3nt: TGCGCCAGCAGCCAAGAGACAGTCCCCGGTTTAGGGGAGCAGTACTTC
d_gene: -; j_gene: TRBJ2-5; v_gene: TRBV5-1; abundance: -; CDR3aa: CASSYTALSRETQYF; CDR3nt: TGCGCCAGCAGCTATACGGCCCTCTCGAGGGAGACCCAGTACTTC
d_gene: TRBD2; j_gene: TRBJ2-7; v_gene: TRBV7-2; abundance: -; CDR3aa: CASSPGGAYEQYF; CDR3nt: TGTGCCAGCAGCCCGGGAGGGGCCTACGAGCAGTACTTC
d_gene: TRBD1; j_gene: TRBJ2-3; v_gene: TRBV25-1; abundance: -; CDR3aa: CASSESWGDRGSDTQYF; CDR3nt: TGTGCCAGCAGTGAGTCGTGGGGGGACAGGGGTTCAGATACGCAGTATTTT
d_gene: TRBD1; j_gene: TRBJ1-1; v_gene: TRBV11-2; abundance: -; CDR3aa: CASGRQGVTEAFF; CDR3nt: TGTGCCAGCGGGAGACAGGGTGTTACTGAAGCTTTCTTT
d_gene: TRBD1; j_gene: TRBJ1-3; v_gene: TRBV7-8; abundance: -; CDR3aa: CASSLILGDREISGNTIYF; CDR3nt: TGTGCCAGCAGCTTAATCCTTGGGGACAGGGAGATCTCTGGAAACACCATATATTTT
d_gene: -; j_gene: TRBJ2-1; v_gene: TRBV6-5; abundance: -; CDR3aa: CASSRLAWNEQFF; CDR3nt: TGTGCCAGCAGTAGGCTAGCGTGGAATGAGCAGTTCTTC
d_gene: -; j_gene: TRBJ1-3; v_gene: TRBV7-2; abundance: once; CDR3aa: CASSLRVGGNTIYF; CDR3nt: TGTGCCAGCAGCTTGAGGGTAGGAGGAAACACCATATATTTT
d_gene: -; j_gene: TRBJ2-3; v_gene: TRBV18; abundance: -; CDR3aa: CASSSAGSTDTQYF; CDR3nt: TGTGCCAGCTCATCGGCGGGCAGCACAGATACGCAGTATTTT
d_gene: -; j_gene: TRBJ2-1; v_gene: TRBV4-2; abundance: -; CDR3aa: CASSQDPGGANEQFF; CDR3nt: TGTGCCAGCAGCCAAGATCCTGGGGGGGCCAATGAGCAGTTCTTC
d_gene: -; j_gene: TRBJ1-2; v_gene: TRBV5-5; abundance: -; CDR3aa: CASSLLAGDDGYTF; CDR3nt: TGTGCCAGCAGCTTACTGGCAGGGGATGATGGCTACACCTTC
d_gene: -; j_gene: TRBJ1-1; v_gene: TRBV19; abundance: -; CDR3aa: CASTITEGVGTEAFF; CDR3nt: TGTGCCAGTACCATCACAGAGGGTGTTGGCACTGAAGCTTTCTTT
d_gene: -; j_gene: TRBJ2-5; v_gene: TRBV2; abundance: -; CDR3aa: CASRVLLQETQYF; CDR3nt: TGTGCCAGCAGAGTACTCCTCCAAGAGACCCAGTACTTC
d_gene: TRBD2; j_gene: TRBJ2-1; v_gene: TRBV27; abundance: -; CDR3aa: CASSLYGTSGNNEQFF; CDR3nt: TGTGCCAGCAGTTTATACGGGACTAGCGGAAACAATGAGCAGTTCTTC
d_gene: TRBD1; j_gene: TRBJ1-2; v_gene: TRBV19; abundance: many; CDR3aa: CASSIPGTGYGYTF; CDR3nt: TGTGCCAGTAGCATTCCCGGGACAGGGTATGGCTACACCTTC
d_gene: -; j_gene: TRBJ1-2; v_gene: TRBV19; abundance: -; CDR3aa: CASSTRPTYGYTF; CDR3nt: TGTGCCAGTAGTACGCGCCCAACCTATGGCTACACCTTC
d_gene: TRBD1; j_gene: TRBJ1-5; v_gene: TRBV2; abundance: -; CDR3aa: CASSDGRGNQPQHF; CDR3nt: TGTGCCAGCAGTGACGGCAGGGGGAATCAGCCCCAGCATTTT
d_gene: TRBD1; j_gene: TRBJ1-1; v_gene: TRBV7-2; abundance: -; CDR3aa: CASRDRMNTEAFF; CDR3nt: TGTGCCAGCAGGGACAGGATGAACACTGAAGCTTTCTTT
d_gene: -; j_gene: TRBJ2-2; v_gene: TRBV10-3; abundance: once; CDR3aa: CATLVAPANTGELFF; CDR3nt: TGTGCCACGCTTGTAGCACCCGCGAACACCGGGGAGCTGTTTTTT
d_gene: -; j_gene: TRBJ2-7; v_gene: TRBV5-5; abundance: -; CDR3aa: CASSSLASYEQYF; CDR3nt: TGTGCCAGCAGCTCACTCGCCTCCTACGAGCAGTACTTC
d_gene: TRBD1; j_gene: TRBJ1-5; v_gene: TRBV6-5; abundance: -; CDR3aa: CASRQGQGSNQPQHF; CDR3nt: TGTGCCAGCAGACAGGGACAGGGGAGCAATCAGCCCCAGCATTTT
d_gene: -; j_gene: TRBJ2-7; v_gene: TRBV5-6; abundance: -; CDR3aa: CASSADGSSYEQYF; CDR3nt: TGTGCCAGCAGCGCGGACGGGAGCTCCTACGAGCAGTACTTC
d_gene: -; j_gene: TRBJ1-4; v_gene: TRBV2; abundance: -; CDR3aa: CASSATNEKLFF; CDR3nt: TGTGCCAGCAGCGCAACTAATGAAAAACTGTTTTTT
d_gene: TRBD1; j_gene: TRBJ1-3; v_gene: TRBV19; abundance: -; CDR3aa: CASSRPGTGGNTIYF; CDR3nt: TGTGCCAGTAGTAGACCAGGGACAGGAGGAAACACCATATATTTT
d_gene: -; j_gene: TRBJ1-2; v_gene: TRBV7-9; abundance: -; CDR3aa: CASSHSLGEAAYGYTF; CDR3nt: TGTGCCAGCAGCCATTCCCTAGGGGAGGCGGCCTATGGCTACACCTTC
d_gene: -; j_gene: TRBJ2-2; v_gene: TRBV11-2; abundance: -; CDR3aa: CASSTRASPGGGELFF; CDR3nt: TGTGCCAGCAGCACCCGGGCTAGTCCTGGAGGCGGGGAGCTGTTTTTT
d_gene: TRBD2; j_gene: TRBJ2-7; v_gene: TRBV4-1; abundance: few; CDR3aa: CASSQGLAGAYEQYF; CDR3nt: TGCGCCAGCAGCCAGGGGCTAGCGGGAGCTTACGAGCAGTACTTC
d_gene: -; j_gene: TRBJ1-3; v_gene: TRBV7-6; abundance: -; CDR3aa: CASSPAAGAGNTIYF; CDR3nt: TGTGCCAGCAGCCCCGCGGCGGGGGCGGGAAACACCATATATTTT
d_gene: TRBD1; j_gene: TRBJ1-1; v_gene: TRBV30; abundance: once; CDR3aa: CAWNRGDTEAFF; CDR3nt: TGTGCCTGGAACAGGGGAGACACTGAAGCTTTCTTT
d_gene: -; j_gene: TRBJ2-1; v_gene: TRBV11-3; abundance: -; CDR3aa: CASSSRGSSYNEQFF; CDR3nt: TGTGCCAGCAGCTCAAGGGGAAGCTCCTACAATGAGCAGTTCTTC
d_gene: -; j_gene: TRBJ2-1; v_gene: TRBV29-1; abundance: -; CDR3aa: CSVARQGNEQFF; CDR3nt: TGCAGCGTTGCCCGGCAGGGAAATGAGCAGTTCTTC
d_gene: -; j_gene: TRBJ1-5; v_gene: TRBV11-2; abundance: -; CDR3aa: CASSLGGVRSNQPQHF; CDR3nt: TGTGCCAGCAGCTTAGGGGGGGTCAGAAGCAATCAGCCCCAGCATTTT
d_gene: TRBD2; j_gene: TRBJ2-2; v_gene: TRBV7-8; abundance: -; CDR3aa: CASSLLQGLADANTGELFF; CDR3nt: TGTGCCAGCAGCTTACTACAGGGACTAGCGGACGCGAACACCGGGGAGCTGTTTTTT
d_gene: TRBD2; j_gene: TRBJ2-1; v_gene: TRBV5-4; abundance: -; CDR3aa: CASSWKSTSGLINEQFF; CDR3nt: TGTGCCAGCAGCTGGAAATCAACTAGCGGCCTGATCAATGAGCAGTTCTTC
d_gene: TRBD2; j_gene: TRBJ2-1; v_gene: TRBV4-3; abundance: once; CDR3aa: CASSQNIGTSAKTTYNEQFF; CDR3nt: TGCGCCAGCAGCCAGAACATCGGGACTAGCGCCAAAACAACCTACAATGAGCAGTTCTTC
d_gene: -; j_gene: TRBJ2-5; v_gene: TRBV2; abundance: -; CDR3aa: CASRTGIQETQYF; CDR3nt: TGTGCCAGCAGAACAGGTATTCAAGAGACCCAGTACTTC
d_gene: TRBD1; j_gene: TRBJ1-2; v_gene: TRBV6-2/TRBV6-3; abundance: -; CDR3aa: CASSYQGGTGAFGYTF; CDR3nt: TGTGCCAGCAGTTACCAAGGCGGGACAGGGGCGTTTGGCTACACCTTC
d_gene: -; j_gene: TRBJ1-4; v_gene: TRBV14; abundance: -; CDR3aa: CATRQDGEKKLFF; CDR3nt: TGTGCCACCAGACAGGACGGAGAAAAAAAACTGTTTTTT
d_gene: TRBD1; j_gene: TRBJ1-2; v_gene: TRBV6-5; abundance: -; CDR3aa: CASSSQGDGDYTF; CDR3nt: TGTGCCAGCAGTTCCCAGGGGGACGGCGACTACACCTTC
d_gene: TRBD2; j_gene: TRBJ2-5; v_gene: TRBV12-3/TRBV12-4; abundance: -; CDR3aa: CASSSLAEETQYF; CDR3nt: TGTGCCAGCAGTTCTCTAGCGGAAGAGACCCAGTACTTC
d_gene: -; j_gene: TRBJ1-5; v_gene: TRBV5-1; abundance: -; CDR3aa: CASSLASGEQPQHF; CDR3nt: TGCGCCAGCAGCTTGGCCAGCGGGGAGCAGCCCCAGCATTTT
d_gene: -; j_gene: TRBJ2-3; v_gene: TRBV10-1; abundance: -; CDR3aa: CASSSESSADTQYF; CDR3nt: TGCGCCAGCAGCTCGGAGAGCTCTGCGGATACGCAGTATTTT
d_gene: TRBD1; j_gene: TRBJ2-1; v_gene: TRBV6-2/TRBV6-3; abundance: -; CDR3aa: CASSYTLRQGKFF; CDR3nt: TGTGCCAGCAGTTACACCCTACGACAGGGGAAGTTCTTC
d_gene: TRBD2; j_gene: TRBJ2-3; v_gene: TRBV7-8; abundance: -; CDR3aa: CASSRLAGTTDTQYF; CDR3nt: TGTGCCAGCAGCCGACTAGCGGGGACCACAGATACGCAGTATTTT